This T cell receptor beta chain was found in a study of beta chain features in type 1 diabetes. General study results and limits: Type 1 diabetes patients had TCRB CDR3s that were shorter (moderately but significantly so) in all four CD4+ subsets.

Points on this clone: The antigen is unknown.

The ends were cut back, 4 bases at V and 3 bases at J, with 16 bases in the middle. Germline V gene lookup returns CDR1 SGHRS and CDR2 YFSETQ. The CDR3 is 15 amino acids. Expressed TCRB transcripts were sequenced, since all the RNA that had been isolated was reverse transcribed. Assay used: immunoSEQ multiplex PCR; TCRdb lists only in-frame clones, some missing. The sample holds fewer than 450,000 clones, roughly 14% seen once. Sequenced: naive CD4+ T cells from blood. This clonotype was sampled from a woman younger than 35 with type 1 diabetes. V is TRBV5-1 and J is TRBJ2-5; possibly TRBD2 for D (5 bases). The CDR3 here is CASSPETLAKETQYF. CDR3 DNA sequence: TGCGCCAGCAGCCCTGAAACGCTAGCTAAAGAGACCCAGTACTTC.